This T cell receptor (beta chain) was obtained from a study of regulatory T cells in long-lasting Graves disease. Construction of the TCR beta libraries employed iRepertoire HTBI primers in conjunction with Arm-PCR of CDR3 regions. One entry per CDR3 protein results from TCRdb running MiXCR on the multiplex PCR reads. Here the sample spans almost 450,000 distinct CDR3 sequences, roughly 17% being singletons. The time point denotes: newly diagnosed GD, antithyroid drugs for less than 3 months. The TCR library used RNA extracted from PBMCs. Concerning this clonotype: Being one base from a much bigger clone, this may be a read error. The CDR3 does not close with the conserved phenylalanine or tryptophan, likely indicating a read error.

This CDR3 has 14 amino acids. Per germline, CDR1 ENHRY and CDR2 SYGVKD. Trimming removed 4 bases from V and 9 bases from J; junction bases left unmatched: 7. These same records also appear under a second study, on T cells in Graves' hyperthyroidism and ophthalmopathy.

The chain employs TRBV10-3 and TRBJ2-1; TRBD1 agrees at 9 bases. This TCR derives from a woman between 25 and 40 years old with Graves disease. Sequencing was performed on peripheral blood mononuclear cells (PBMCs), taken at new diagnosis, from a patient treated with antithyroid drugs. The CDR3 reads CAISVWTGAGEQFL. CDR3 nucleotides: TGTGCCATCAGTGTTTGGACAGGGGCTGGTGAGCAGTTCCTC.